This T cell receptor (beta chain) was identified in a study of neurological immune-mediated disorders. General study results and limits: HTLV-1-associated myelopathy had the most TCR clonal expansion, while multiple sclerosis had the least, a level that fell below healthy controls.

Over 190 million TCR-beta sequences from 15-18 subjects came out of each sequencing run. Using its own MiXCR run on the 5' RACE reads, TCRdb lists one record per CDR3 protein. Here the sample spans tens of thousands of distinct CDR3 sequences, 10% being singletons. This clonotype appeared many times. Antigen unknown. V was trimmed by 3 bases and J by 0 bases, leaving 12 bases between them. CDR3 size: 14 residues. Germline CDR1 is DFQATT and CDR2 is SNEGSKA (reference sequence). The V gene is TRBV20-1, the J gene TRBJ2-7; D is possibly TRBD1 or TRBD2 (5 bases each). Specimen: PBMCs. The clonotype originates from a man aged 65 to 85 with HTLV-1-associated myelopathy (HAM/TSP). The CDR3 reads CSASLGPSSYEQYF. The CDR3 bases are TGCAGTGCTAGTTTGGGACCTTCCTCCTACGAGCAGTACTTC.